A selection of T cell receptor beta chains follows, all from one sample in a study of CD8+CD57+ T cells in acquired aplastic anemia. From the reads, TCRdb called clonotypes with MiXCR, one entry per CDR3 protein. The sample holds under 200,000 distinct CDR3 sequences; about 50% are singletons and the top ten take 30% to 40%. Sequencing was performed on sorted CD4+, CD8+, or CD8+CD57+ T cells (not recorded which) from PBMCs. Receptors originate from a human donor with aplastic anemia. Both conserved end residues are part of each CDR3. Each record gives: clone size, V gene, J gene, D gene, CDR3 protein, CDR3 DNA. D genes are given only for firm matches. Clone size appears in some rows only: once, few, many, or a class for an expanded clone.

many,TRBV7-2,TRBJ2-1,TRBD2,CASSLGLRTSGSHEQFF,TGTGCCAGCAGCTTAGGCCTGAGGACTAGCGGGAGCCATGAGCAGTTCTTC
few,TRBV3-1,TRBJ2-1,TRBD1,CASSQEGRRDRADNEQFF,TGTGCCAGCAGCCAAGAAGGGCGCCGGGACAGGGCGGACAATGAGCAGTTCTTC
many,TRBV6-5,TRBJ1-5,.,CASSYHNQPQHF,TGTGCCAGCAGTTACCATAATCAGCCCCAGCATTTT
.,TRBV2,TRBJ2-1,TRBD1,CASSADRGSYNEQFF,TGTGCCAGCAGCGCGGACAGGGGATCCTACAATGAGCAGTTCTTC
.,TRBV9,TRBJ2-1,.,CASSVGHLSNEQFF,TGTGCCAGCAGCGTAGGCCACCTTAGCAATGAGCAGTTCTTC
.,TRBV7-6,TRBJ2-7,TRBD1,CASSLEGGSAYEQYF,TGTGCCAGCAGCTTAGAAGGGGGCAGTGCCTACGAGCAGTACTTC
.,TRBV5-1,TRBJ2-3,.,CASSKDWSTDTQYF,TGCGCCAGCAGCAAGGACTGGAGCACAGATACGCAGTATTTT
many,TRBV9,TRBJ2-1,.,CASSAGVSYNEQFF,TGTGCCAGCAGCGCCGGGGTATCCTACAATGAGCAGTTCTTC
many,TRBV7-9,TRBJ2-7,.,CASSLAIGEQYF,TGTGCCAGCAGCTTAGCAATCGGAGAGCAGTACTTC
.,TRBV2,TRBJ1-4,TRBD1,CASSGTANEKLFF,TGTGCCAGCAGCGGGACAGCTAATGAAAAACTGTTTTTT
few,TRBV29-1,TRBJ2-1,.,CSVEDKDGSYNEQFF,TGCAGCGTTGAAGATAAGGACGGATCCTACAATGAGCAGTTCTTC
.,TRBV5-1,TRBJ1-1,.,CASSFHTPNTEAFF,TGCGCCAGCAGCTTCCATACTCCGAACACTGAAGCTTTCTTT
.,TRBV10-3,TRBJ1-1,.,CAISLGGAVNTEAFF,TGTGCCATCAGTTTAGGCGGGGCCGTGAACACTGAAGCTTTCTTT
many,TRBV10-3,TRBJ1-6,.,CATQRETPGSNSPLHF,TGTGCCACCCAGCGGGAAACTCCTGGAAGTAATTCACCCCTCCACTTT
many,TRBV7-6,TRBJ2-3,TRBD2,CASSQLGRAGADTQYF,TGTGCCAGCAGCCAACTGGGGAGGGCCGGGGCAGATACGCAGTATTTT
.,TRBV24-1,TRBJ1-2,.,CATSDGVGYTF,TGTGCCACCAGTGATGGGGTTGGCTACACCTTC
once,TRBV9,TRBJ2-5,.,CASSSTEETQYF,TGTGCCAGCAGCTCTACCGAAGAGACCCAGTACTTC
many,TRBV9,TRBJ2-1,.,CASSVGGSHYNEQFF,TGTGCCAGCAGCGTAGGTGGTAGCCACTACAATGAGCAGTTCTTC
once,TRBV7-2,TRBJ1-5,TRBD1,CASSLVGTGNQPQHF,TGTGCCAGCAGCTTAGTAGGGACAGGGAATCAGCCCCAGCATTTT
many,TRBV4-3,TRBJ2-5,.,CASSQDGAIRGTQYF,TGCGCCAGCAGCCAAGATGGGGCGATTCGAGGGACCCAGTACTTC
.,TRBV19,TRBJ2-1,.,CACFSDYNEQFF,TGTGCCTGCTTCTCGGACTACAATGAGCAGTTCTTC
.,TRBV4-1,TRBJ2-7,.,CASSQDASGWREQYF,TGCGCCAGCAGCCAAGACGCAAGCGGGTGGAGAGAGCAGTACTTC
many,TRBV5-1,TRBJ2-1,.,CASSLSAYGLNEQFF,TGCGCCAGCAGCTTGTCGGCTTATGGATTGAATGAGCAGTTCTTC
.,TRBV5-6,TRBJ2-1,TRBD2,CASSLMTSGSNEQFF,TGTGCCAGCAGCTTGATGACTAGCGGGAGCAATGAGCAGTTCTTC
.,TRBV9,TRBJ2-1,.,CASSVASEQFF,TGTGCCAGCAGCGTAGCCAGTGAGCAGTTCTTC
once,TRBV7-6,TRBJ1-4,.,CASSRQTVTLTELFF,TGTGCCAGCAGCCGCCAGACAGTAACATTAACGGAACTGTTTTTT
few,TRBV30,TRBJ1-2,.,CAWSAAGKKHGYTF,TGTGCCTGGAGTGCGGCAGGGAAGAAGCATGGCTACACCTTC
.,TRBV4-1,TRBJ2-7,.,CASSQEAVSYEQYF,TGCGCCAGCAGCCAAGAAGCAGTCTCCTACGAGCAGTACTTC
.,TRBV15,TRBJ2-5,TRBD2,CATSITGQPGGETQYF,TGTGCCACCAGCATCACCGGGCAACCGGGGGGAGAGACCCAGTACTTC
.,TRBV25-1,TRBJ1-2,.,CASSGRLVLYGYTF,TGTGCCAGCAGTGGACGGCTCGTCCTTTATGGCTACACCTTC
many,TRBV7-9,TRBJ2-7,.,CASGLGGDEQYF,TGTGCCAGCGGCTTAGGGGGAGACGAGCAGTACTTC
many,TRBV11-2,TRBJ1-5,.,CASSSFHGLSNQPQHF,TGTGCCAGCAGCTCCTTTCACGGACTTAGCAATCAGCCCCAGCATTTT
many,TRBV6-5,TRBJ2-7,.,CASSYARSYEQYF,TGTGCCAGCAGTTATGCTCGCTCCTACGAGCAGTACTTC
once,TRBV12-3/TRBV12-4,TRBJ2-7,.,CASSLMTGRLNEQYF,TGTGCCAGCAGTTTAATGACAGGGAGGCTAAACGAGCAGTACTTC
.,TRBV27,TRBJ1-6,TRBD1,CASSPRTGVSPLHF,TGTGCCAGCAGTCCAAGGACAGGGGTCTCACCCCTCCACTTT
few,TRBV28,TRBJ1-2,.,CASSLVGSDYGYTF,TGTGCCAGCAGTTTAGTGGGGAGCGACTATGGCTACACCTTC
.,TRBV29-1,TRBJ1-2,.,CSVERQGYGYTF,TGCAGCGTTGAGCGGCAGGGGTATGGCTACACCTTC
many,TRBV25-1,TRBJ2-2,TRBD1,CASRPGQANTGELFF,TGTGCCAGCAGGCCGGGACAGGCGAACACCGGGGAGCTGTTTTTT
.,TRBV27,TRBJ2-1,TRBD1,CASSFVPQGAYNEQFF,TGTGCCAGCAGTTTTGTGCCCCAGGGGGCCTACAATGAGCAGTTCTTC
.,TRBV7-8,TRBJ2-1,.,CASSPTEREQFF,TGTGCCAGCAGCCCGACAGAGAGGGAGCAGTTCTTC
many,TRBV7-8,TRBJ2-7,TRBD2,CASSLRDSGRAIEQYF,TGTGCCAGCAGCTTGCGGGATAGCGGGAGAGCTATCGAGCAGTACTTC
.,TRBV29-1,TRBJ1-1,TRBD1,CSVDKGTAQNTEAFF,TGCAGCGTTGACAAGGGGACAGCCCAAAACACTGAAGCTTTCTTT
.,TRBV5-4,TRBJ2-7,.,CASSLWIRRHEQYF,TGTGCCAGCAGCTTGTGGATTCGGCGCCACGAGCAGTACTTC
once,TRBV24-1,TRBJ1-2,.,CAASDSGTAHGYTF,TGTGCCGCCAGTGATTCCGGGACGGCTCATGGCTACACCTTC